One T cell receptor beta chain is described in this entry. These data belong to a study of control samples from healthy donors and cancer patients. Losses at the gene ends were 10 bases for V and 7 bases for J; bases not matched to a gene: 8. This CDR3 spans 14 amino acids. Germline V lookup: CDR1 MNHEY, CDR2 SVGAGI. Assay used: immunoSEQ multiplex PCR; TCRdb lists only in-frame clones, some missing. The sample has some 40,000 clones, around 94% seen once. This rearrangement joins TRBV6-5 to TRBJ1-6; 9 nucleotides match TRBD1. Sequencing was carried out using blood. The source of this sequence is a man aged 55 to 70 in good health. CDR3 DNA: TGTGCCATTCAGTCCGGGACAGGGAATTCACCCCTCCACTTT. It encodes CAIQSGTGNSPLHF.